Listed below are T cell receptor beta chains from one sample, sequenced in a study of T-cell reconstitution after alpha-beta-depleted transplantation in children. TCRdb re-called the PCR reads through MiXCR, storing one row per CDR3 protein. Among hundreds of thousands of distinct CDR3 sequences listed, roughly 15% were seen once. The starting material was PBMCs from the stem cell graft donor, obtained from the stem cell graft. The receptors come from a human donor who donated a stem cell graft to a child with acute myeloid leukemia. CDR3s include the opening cysteine and the closing phenylalanine or tryptophan. D genes are given only for firm matches. The size of a clone is reported for some rows only, either as once, few or many, or as a class for expanded clones.

j_gene	len	v_gene	abundance	d_gene	CDR3aa	CDR3nt
TRBJ2-3	15	TRBV20-1	few	TRBD2	CSAKGLGGTTDTQYF	TGCAGTGCTAAAGGACTAGGCGGGACCACAGATACGCAGTATTTT
TRBJ1-6	14	TRBV28	-	TRBD1	CASSLTGKYSPLHF	TGTGCCAGCAGTTTGACAGGGAAGTATTCACCCCTCCACTTT
TRBJ2-1	17	TRBV20-1	few	TRBD2	CSGLGLEYGGAYNEQFF	TGCAGTGGCTTGGGACTAGAATATGGGGGGGCCTACAATGAGCAGTTCTTC
TRBJ1-6	14	TRBV20-1	many	-	CSARAGAPDSPLHF	TGCAGTGCTAGAGCGGGGGCCCCTGATTCACCCCTCCACTTT
TRBJ1-2	16	TRBV7-2	few	TRBD1	CASSKGDRFNNYGYTF	TGTGCCAGCAGTAAGGGGGACAGGTTTAATAACTATGGCTACACCTTC
TRBJ2-3	16	TRBV12-3/TRBV12-4	-	-	CASTLLLAGGADTQYF	TGTGCCAGCACACTCTTACTAGCCGGGGGTGCAGATACGCAGTATTTT
TRBJ2-6	17	TRBV27	-	-	CASSPTGQLGGANVLTF	TGTGCCAGCAGTCCCACGGGGCAGCTCGGTGGGGCCAACGTCCTGACTTTC
TRBJ2-7	13	TRBV5-1	-	-	CASSYREPGEQYF	TGCGCCAGCAGCTACCGGGAGCCTGGCGAGCAGTACTTC
TRBJ1-2	14	TRBV20-1	many	TRBD1	CSARDPRTGDGYTF	TGCAGTGCTAGAGATCCAAGGACAGGTGATGGCTACACCTTC
TRBJ2-5	10	TRBV20-1	few	-	CSTGLETQYF	TGCAGTACAGGGTTGGAGACCCAGTACTTC
TRBJ1-6	13	TRBV9	-	-	CASSAQESTPLHF	TGTGCCAGCAGCGCCCAAGAATCGACACCCCTCCACTTT
TRBJ1-1	13	TRBV5-4	few	-	CASSLVPGTEAFF	TGTGCCAGCAGCTTGGTTCCGGGGACTGAAGCTTTCTTT
TRBJ2-5	15	TRBV20-1	few	TRBD1	CSARDTRGRRETQYF	TGCAGTGCTAGAGATACCAGGGGGCGTAGGGAGACCCAGTACTTC
TRBJ1-2	13	TRBV7-2	many	-	CASSLLGIYGYTF	TGTGCCAGCAGCTTACTGGGGATCTATGGCTACACCTTC
TRBJ2-6	17	TRBV4-3	-	-	CASSQGTGSSGANVLTF	TGCGCCAGCAGCCAAGGTACAGGTAGCTCTGGGGCCAACGTCCTGACTTTC
TRBJ1-6	14	TRBV9	many	-	CASSALDSNSPLHF	TGTGCCAGCAGCGCGTTGGACAGTAACTCACCCCTCCACTTT